What follows describes a single T cell receptor beta chain. Its antigen is still unknown. No base quality information exists; no much larger clone differs at one position. The sample is drawn from a study of control samples from healthy donors and cancer patients (dated by TCRdb to 2020 to 2022). As encoded in the germline V gene, CDR1 is MNHNS while CDR2 is SASEGT. Its CDR3 holds 17 amino acids, cysteine through phenylalanine. Just CDR3 DNA is preserved here, 51 bases in frame from base 1. V loses 1 base at its end and J loses 13 bases; junction bases beyond the gene matches: 16. The library was produced with the immunoSEQ multiplex PCR assay. In its TCRdb copy, this immuneACCESS table keeps in-frame sequences only and misses some clones. Where compared with another copy, unresolved V genes explain less than half of these, and the others have no known cause. For this sample the table gives 160,000 or so clones, of which roughly 95% were detected only once. Around 0.92% of the sample is taken by the ten largest.

Sequencing was performed on blood. This clonotype originated in a woman aged 25 to 39 in good health. The chain is assembled from TRBV6-1 and TRBJ1-6, and 7 junctional nucleotides match TRBD1. This receptor carries the CDR3 CASSEGAWGQNPSPLHF. In nucleotides, the sequence is TGTGCCAGCAGTGAAGGGGCTTGGGGACAGAACCCCAGCCCCCTCCACTTT.